What follows are 30 T cell receptor beta chains derived from one specimen sequenced in a study of blood T cell repertoires in COVID-19. The table came from immunoSEQ multiplex PCR; TCRdb's copy has only in-frame clones and leaves some out. The repertoire holds roughly 36,000 clones, with about 79% as singletons. The sample taken for sequencing was peripheral blood. These receptors were obtained from a human donor in a cohort sampled during active COVID-19.

The chain has TRBV6-2 or TRBV6-3 and TRBJ2-7, with 7 nucleotides matching TRBD2. The V and J ends lost 5 bases and 7 bases, in that order; junction bases with no gene match: 14. The length of the CDR3 is 15 residues. The germline CDR1 and CDR2 sequences are MNHEY and SVGEGT. In DNA form, the CDR3 reads TGTGCCAGCAGTCCATCCGGGGGGATCCTTAGAGAGCAGTACTTC. It specifies CASSPSGGILREQYF.

This clone came up a few times. The chain joins TRBV7-7 to TRBJ2-5; 8 nucleotides line up with TRBD1. The germline V gene has CDR1 SSHAT and CDR2 FNYEAQ (reference sequence). Germline trimming cut 5 bases from V and 4 bases from J; bases unmatched to any gene: 3. The CDR3 contains 13 residues. The CDR3 DNA follows: TGTGCCAGCAGCCTAACAGGGGGAGAGACCCAGTACTTC. Amino acids: CASSLTGGETQYF.

This clone was seen only once. The J gene is TRBJ2-5, the V gene TRBV4-3; 8 positions match TRBD2. Germline trimming cut 4 bases from V and 2 bases from J; bases unmatched to any gene: 12. Germline-derived CDR1 and CDR2 are LGHNA and YSLEER. This CDR3 is 17 amino acids long. CDR3 DNA: TGCGCCAGCAGCCCTACTTTCGGGGGGGAGGGTCAAGAGACCCAGTACTTC. Amino acid sequence: CASSPTFGGEGQETQYF.

The chain is built from TRBV7-9 and TRBJ2-1; TRBD2 is a possible D gene (6 bases). Per the germline V gene, CDR1 is SEHNR and CDR2 is FQNEAQ (reference sequence). Trimming took off 1 base at V and 9 bases at J, with 16 bases between the two ends. This CDR3 spans 15 amino acids. CDR3 region: CASSLDLDPGGEQFF. CDR3 nucleotides: TGTGCCAGCAGCTTAGACTTGGACCCCGGGGGTGAGCAGTTCTTC.

The CDR3 DNA is TGTGCCAGTAGCTTCCGGGGAGCCAAAAACATTCAGTACTTC. Protein sequence: CASSFRGAKNIQYF. This chain connects TRBV19 to TRBJ2-4, with D perhaps TRBD2 (5 bases). Deletions cut 6 bases from V and 0 bases from J, with 9 bases between. The CDR3 has 14 amino acids. The germline gives CDR1 LNHDA, CDR2 SQIVND (reference sequence).

This clone was detected only once. The rearrangement joins TRBV5-1 to TRBJ2-2; possibly TRBD1 for D (6 bases). Germline CDR1 SGHRS, CDR2 YFSETQ. V was pared by 2 bases and J by 4 bases, with 18 bases between. This CDR3 region has 17 residues. The CDR3 sequence is CASSLREIGTSTGELFF. The CDR3 DNA follows: TGCGCCAGCAGCTTAAGGGAAATCGGGACAAGCACCGGGGAGCTGTTTTTT.

DNA for the CDR3: TGCGCCAGCAGCCAGGCTCGAGCGGGGTACGGGGAGCAGTTCTTC. It specifies CASSQARAGYGEQFF. The chain links TRBV4-1 to TRBJ2-1; TRBD2 agrees at 7 bases. The CDR3 extends over 15 amino acids. Germline V gives CDR1 MGHRA, CDR2 YSYEKL. With 3 bases clipped from V and 10 bases from J, the junction kept 12 bases outside the gene matches.

Only one count was recorded for this clone. The chain recombines TRBV6-5 with TRBJ2-2; 9 nucleotides agree with TRBD1. The V and J ends lost 6 bases and 4 bases, in that order; junction bases with no gene match: 6. Germline V lookup: CDR1 MNHEY, CDR2 SVGAGI. The CDR3 length is 15 residues. The CDR3 region has the DNA TGTGCCAGCAGCCGTGACAGGGGGTCCACCGGGGAGCTGTTTTTT. Translating gives CASSRDRGSTGELFF.

In the case of this clone: A junction end diverges from the germline sequence, so it may reflect a read error. The V and J genes are TRBV7-9 and TRBJ1-2; TRBD1 might be the D (5 bases). Germline-derived CDR1 and CDR2 are SEHNR and FQNEAQ (reference sequence). The CDR3 consists of 13 residues. The CDR3 protein is CASSLDSSYRYTF. The CDR3 nucleotides are TGTGCCAGCAGCCTCGACAGTAGCTATCGCTACACCTTC.

V is TRBV19 and J is TRBJ1-4, with TRBD1 matching over 9 bases. Trimming at V came to 6 bases and at J to 8 bases, leaving 10 bases not matched to a gene. This CDR3 region has 15 residues. Per germline, CDR1 LNHDA and CDR2 SQIVND (reference sequence). The CDR3 nucleotides are TGTGCCAGTAGCGATTCACAGGGGGCAGGGGAAAAACTGTTTTTT. Translating it yields CASSDSQGAGEKLFF.

This clone was observed once. The chain employs TRBV9 and TRBJ2-3; the match to TRBD2 covers 7 bases. Germline CDR1 and CDR2: SGDLS and YYNGEE. After removal of 0 bases from V and 1 base from J, the junction contained 5 bases not matched to a gene. There are 16 residues in the CDR3. The CDR3 spells CASSVASSGGTDTQYF. In DNA form, the CDR3 reads TGTGCCAGCAGCGTAGCTTCCAGCGGGGGCACAGATACGCAGTATTTT.

V is TRBV3-1 (or the pseudogene TRBV3-2) and J is TRBJ1-6; TRBD1 is a possible D gene (6 bases). The germline V and J ends were trimmed by 4 bases and 7 bases, with 20 bases remaining between them. CDR1 is LGHDT and CDR2 is YNNKEL in the germline V gene (reference sequence). The CDR3 runs 17 residues. The CDR3 is CASSLHPLQGGNSPLHF. Written as DNA, the CDR3 is TGTGCCAGCAGCCTCCACCCCTTACAGGGTGGGAATTCACCCCTCCACTTT.

The chain couples TRBV4-1 to TRBJ1-5; D remains ambiguous. The CDR3 spans 13 residues. CDR1 and CDR2 from the germline V gene are MGHRA and YSYEKL. Trimming removed 0 bases from V and 7 bases from J, with 7 bases in between. The CDR3 region is CASSQEVAQPQHF. The CDR3 DNA reads as TGCGCCAGCAGCCAAGAGGTGGCCCAGCCCCAGCATTTT.

This clone was detected once. The chain has TRBV19 and TRBJ2-7, with TRBD2 matching over 10 bases. Germline lookup yields CDR1 LNHDA and CDR2 SQIVND (reference sequence). The V and J ends lost 3 bases and 4 bases, in that order; junction bases with no gene match: 12. This CDR3 is 17 amino acids long. CDR3: CASSMTAQRGGRYEQYF. In nucleotides, the CDR3 is TGTGCCAGTAGTATGACGGCCCAGCGGGGGGGAAGATACGAGCAGTACTTC.

The chain couples TRBV24-1 to TRBJ2-5; TRBD1 matches 8 bases. Germline assignment: CDR1 KGHDR and CDR2 SFDVKD. The CDR3 loop spans 15 amino acids. With V trimmed by 4 bases and J by 6 bases, 9 bases remained unmatched. CDR3 nucleotide sequence: TGTGCCACCAGTGACCACCAGACAGGGGTAAAGACCCAGTACTTC. Amino acids: CATSDHQTGVKTQYF.

The chain couples TRBV5-6 to TRBJ1-5, with D uncertain. Germline-derived CDR1 and CDR2 are SGHDT and YYEEEE. Trimming shortened V by 1 base and J by 0 bases, and 8 bases separated the two germline ends. This CDR3 contains 15 residues. CDR3 protein: CASSLMEYSNQPQHF. CDR3 nucleotide sequence: TGTGCCAGCAGCTTGATGGAGTATAGCAATCAGCCCCAGCATTTT.

The J gene is TRBJ1-2, the V gene TRBV5-3; possibly TRBD1 for D (5 bases). TRBV5-3 has ORF status, its function being uncertain. The V end was cut by 1 base, the J end by 5 bases, with 12 bases between. CDR3 length equals 14 residues. Written as DNA, the CDR3 is TGTGCCAGAAGCTTGTTAGTGACAGCGTATGGCTACACCTTC. Amino acid sequence: CARSLLVTAYGYTF.

CDR3 residues: CASSLQDRGGYTF. The CDR3 bases are TGTGCCAGCAGCTTACAGGACAGGGGAGGCTACACCTTC. This chain links TRBV7-8 with TRBJ1-2; TRBD1 matches at 9 bases. The CDR3 totals 13 residues. Germline CDR1 is SGHVS and CDR2 is FQNEAQ. V was pared by 2 bases and J by 8 bases, with 3 bases of the junction left unmatched.

The rearrangement joins TRBV25-1 to TRBJ1-6; D gene unclear. The CDR3 runs 12 residues. V was clipped by 6 bases and J by 7 bases, with 7 bases between them. Germline V gene lookup returns CDR1 MGHDK and CDR2 SYGVNS. The CDR3: CASRTGNSPLHF. The CDR3 DNA reads as TGTGCCAGCAGAACGGGGAATTCACCCCTCCACTTT.

The genes are TRBV10-3 and TRBJ1-4; 9 bases match TRBD1. Trimming took 4 bases from V and 8 from J; bases not matched to a gene: 8. CDR1 and CDR2 from the germline V gene are ENHRY and SYGVKD. The CDR3 runs to 15 residues. The CDR3 loop is CAISVTGGRGEKLFF. The CDR3 bases are TGTGCCATCAGTGTCACAGGGGGCAGGGGCGAAAAACTGTTTTTT.

The chain is built from TRBV3-1 (or the pseudogene TRBV3-2) and TRBJ1-2; D is ambiguous. V was shortened by 1 base and J by 8 bases, with 8 bases between the two germline ends. The CDR3 has 12 residues. Germline V gene sequence: CDR1 LGHDT, CDR2 YNNKEL (reference sequence). The DNA of the CDR3 is TGTGCCAGCAGCCAAGTAAACACAGGCTACACCTTC. Translated, it gives CASSQVNTGYTF.

V usage is TRBV6-1 and J usage is TRBJ1-4, with D perhaps matching TRBD1 (6 bases). This CDR3 region has 15 residues. The V gene's germline CDR1 is MNHNS and CDR2 SASEGT. V was clipped by 0 bases and J by 7 bases, with 12 bases between them. The CDR3, as DNA: TGTGCCAGCAGTGAAGCGGCAGGGGCTAGTGAAAAACTGTTTTTT. This gives the protein CASSEAAGASEKLFF.

This clone has only a few counts. V is TRBV6-2 or TRBV6-3 and J is TRBJ1-1, with D uncertain. This CDR3 comprises 14 residues. Germline CDR1 reads MNHEY; CDR2 reads SVGEGT. V was pared by 5 bases and J by 1 base, with 11 bases between. CDR3 residues: CASSQSVPNTEAFF. The CDR3 nucleotides read TGTGCCAGCAGTCAGAGCGTACCGAACACTGAAGCTTTCTTT.

The chain carries TRBV3-1 (or the pseudogene TRBV3-2) and TRBJ1-4; D uncertain. The V and J ends lost 0 bases and 2 bases respectively, with 13 bases between them. Per germline, CDR1 LGHDT and CDR2 YNNKEL (reference sequence). The CDR3 contains 17 residues. Here the CDR3 DNA reads TGTGCCAGCAGCCAAGATTTGACGGCGAGGACTAATGAAAAACTGTTTTTT. Encoded protein: CASSQDLTARTNEKLFF.

The chain is built from TRBV28 and TRBJ2-7, with 15 bases fitting TRBD2. Germline V gives CDR1 MDHEN, CDR2 SYDVKM. The CDR3 has 16 amino acids. Trimming cost V 3 bases and J 2 bases; bases outside gene matches: 2. CDR3 residues: CASSFGTSGGTYEQYF. CDR3 bases: TGTGCCAGCAGTTTCGGGACTAGCGGGGGGACCTACGAGCAGTACTTC.

The chain has TRBV2 and TRBJ2-1; D ambiguous. CDR3 length: 12 amino acids. V was clipped by 7 bases and J by 8 bases, with 12 bases between them. CDR1 SNHLY and CDR2 FYNNEI come from the germline V gene. CDR3: CASTRPVDEQFF. CDR3 nucleotide sequence: TGTGCCAGCACCCGTCCCGTAGATGAGCAGTTCTTC.

V usage is TRBV27 and J usage is TRBJ2-3; 10 bases map to TRBD2. Germline V gene sequence: CDR1 MNHEY, CDR2 SMNVEV (reference sequence). V lost 0 bases, J lost 2 bases, and 5 bases stayed unmatched. The CDR3 runs 17 residues. The CDR3 spells CASSLSTSGEITDTQYF. In nucleotides, the CDR3 is TGTGCCAGCAGTTTATCAACTAGCGGGGAGATCACAGATACGCAGTATTTT.

The chain combines TRBV9 with TRBJ1-1; D may be TRBD1 (6 bases). V was clipped by 3 bases and J by 1 base, with 16 bases between them. Germline V gene data show CDR1 as SGDLS and CDR2 as YYNGEE. The CDR3 has 16 amino acids. The CDR3, as DNA: TGTGCCAGCAGCGGACGTAAGGGGGTGGGGAACACTGAAGCTTTCTTT. Its protein is CASSGRKGVGNTEAFF.

This rearrangement joins TRBV29-1 to TRBJ1-3; D call uncertain. V shed 7 bases and J shed 0 bases, with 4 bases lying between them. Germline V lookup: CDR1 SQVTM, CDR2 ANQGSEA. The CDR3 contains 11 residues. The DNA for the CDR3 is TGCAGCGCCCGCTCTGGAAACACCATATATTTT. Encoded protein: CSARSGNTIYF.

This sequence joins TRBV2 and TRBJ2-5; perhaps TRBD2 as D (7 bases). Trimming took 8 bases from V and 4 from J, leaving 17 bases between them. Germline V gene lookup returns CDR1 SNHLY and CDR2 FYNNEI. The CDR3 covers 14 residues. The CDR3 region has the DNA TGTGCCAGCGGGGCGGAGGGGGGGCGAGAGACCCAGTACTTC. As protein: CASGAEGGRETQYF.